The sequence of this TCR beta chain was determined in a study of CD8+CD57+ T cells in acquired aplastic anemia. Study results and limitations: Controls did not differ significantly from patients in CD8+ Simpson's diversity.

As for this clonotype: Its antigen is undetermined.

Patients included in sequencing had previously demonstrated CD8+CD57+ cell expansion by flow cytometry. Investigators profiled TCR beta VDJ and CDR3 from genomic DNA template. Using its own MiXCR run on the reads, TCRdb lists one record per CDR3 protein. The table has about 250,000 distinct CDR3 sequences, around half seen once. Trimming took off 0 bases at V and 6 bases at J, with 6 bases between the two ends. CDR3 length: 14 amino acids. Germline V gene sequence: CDR1 LNHDA, CDR2 SQIVND (reference sequence). This clonotype was sampled from a human donor with aplastic anemia. This chain links TRBV19 with TRBJ1-6, with D perhaps matching TRBD1 (6 bases). Sequenced sample: sorted CD4+, CD8+, or CD8+CD57+ T cells (not recorded which) from PBMCs. This CDR3 reads CASSIDRGNSPLHF. In nucleotides, the CDR3 is TGTGCCAGTAGTATAGACAGGGGTAATTCACCCCTCCACTTT.